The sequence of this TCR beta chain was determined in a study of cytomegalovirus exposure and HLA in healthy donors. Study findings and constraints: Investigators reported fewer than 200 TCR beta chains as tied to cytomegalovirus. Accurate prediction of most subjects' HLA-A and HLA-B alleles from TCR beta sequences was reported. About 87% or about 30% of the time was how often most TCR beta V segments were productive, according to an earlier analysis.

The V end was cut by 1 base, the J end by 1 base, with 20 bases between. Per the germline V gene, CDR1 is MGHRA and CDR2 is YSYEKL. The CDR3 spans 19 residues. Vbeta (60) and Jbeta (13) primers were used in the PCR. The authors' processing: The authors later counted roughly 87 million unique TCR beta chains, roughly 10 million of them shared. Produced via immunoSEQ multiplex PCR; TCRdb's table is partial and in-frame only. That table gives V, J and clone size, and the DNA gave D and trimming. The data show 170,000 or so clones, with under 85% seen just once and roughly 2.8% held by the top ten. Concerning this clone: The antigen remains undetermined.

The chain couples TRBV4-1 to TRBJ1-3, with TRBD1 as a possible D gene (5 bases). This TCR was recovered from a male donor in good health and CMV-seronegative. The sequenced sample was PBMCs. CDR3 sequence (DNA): TGCGCCAGCAGCCAAGCGGCGGGGCAGGCTAGAACGTCTGGAAACACCATATATTTT. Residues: CASSQAAGQARTSGNTIYF.